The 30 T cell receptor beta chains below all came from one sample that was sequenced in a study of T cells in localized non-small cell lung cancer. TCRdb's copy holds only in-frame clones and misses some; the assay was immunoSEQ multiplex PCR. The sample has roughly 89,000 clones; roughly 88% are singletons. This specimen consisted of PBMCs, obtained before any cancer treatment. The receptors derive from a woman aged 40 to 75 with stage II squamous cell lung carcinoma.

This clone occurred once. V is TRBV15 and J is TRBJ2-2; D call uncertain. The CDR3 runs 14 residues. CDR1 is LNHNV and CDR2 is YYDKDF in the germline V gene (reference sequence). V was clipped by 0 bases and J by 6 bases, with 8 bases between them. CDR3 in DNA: TGTGCCACCAGCAGAGACTCAATAGCCGGGGAGCTGTTTTTT. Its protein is CATSRDSIAGELFF.

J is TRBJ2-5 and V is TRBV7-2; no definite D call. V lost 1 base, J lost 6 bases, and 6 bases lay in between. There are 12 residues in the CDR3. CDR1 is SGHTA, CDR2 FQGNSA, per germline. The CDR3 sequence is CASSLERKTQYF. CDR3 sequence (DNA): TGTGCCAGCAGCTTAGAACGAAAGACCCAGTACTTC.

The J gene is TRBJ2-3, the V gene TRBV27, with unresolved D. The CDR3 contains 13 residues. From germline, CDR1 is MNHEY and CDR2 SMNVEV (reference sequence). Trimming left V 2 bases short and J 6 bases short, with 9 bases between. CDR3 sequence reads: CASSLTLWDTQYF. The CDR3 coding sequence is TGTGCCAGCAGTTTAACCCTTTGGGATACGCAGTATTTT.

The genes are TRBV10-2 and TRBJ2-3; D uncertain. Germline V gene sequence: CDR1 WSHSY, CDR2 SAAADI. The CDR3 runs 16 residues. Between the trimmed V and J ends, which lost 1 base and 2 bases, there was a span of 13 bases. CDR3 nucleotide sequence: TGCGCCAGCAGTGAGTTGGGCGGAGCGAACACAGATACGCAGTATTTT. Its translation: CASSELGGANTDTQYF.

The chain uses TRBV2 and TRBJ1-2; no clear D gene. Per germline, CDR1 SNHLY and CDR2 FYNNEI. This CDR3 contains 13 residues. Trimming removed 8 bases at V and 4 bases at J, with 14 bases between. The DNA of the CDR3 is TGTGCCAGCGCCCAGGAGGAGACCTATGGCTACACCTTC. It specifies CASAQEETYGYTF.

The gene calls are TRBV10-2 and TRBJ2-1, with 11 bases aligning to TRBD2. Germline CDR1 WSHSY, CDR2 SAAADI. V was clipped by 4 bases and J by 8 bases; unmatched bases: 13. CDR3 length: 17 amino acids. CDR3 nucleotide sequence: TGCGCCAGCAGTGCCTCTCTACTAGCGGGAGTATCGGATGAGCAGTTCTTC. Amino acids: CASSASLLAGVSDEQFF.

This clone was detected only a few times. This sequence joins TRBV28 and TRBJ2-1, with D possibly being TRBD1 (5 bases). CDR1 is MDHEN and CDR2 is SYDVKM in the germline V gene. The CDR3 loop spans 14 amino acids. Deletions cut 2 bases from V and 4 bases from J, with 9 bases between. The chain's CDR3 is CASSLPGKYNEQFF. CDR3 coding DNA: TGTGCCAGCAGTTTACCAGGGAAGTACAATGAGCAGTTCTTC.

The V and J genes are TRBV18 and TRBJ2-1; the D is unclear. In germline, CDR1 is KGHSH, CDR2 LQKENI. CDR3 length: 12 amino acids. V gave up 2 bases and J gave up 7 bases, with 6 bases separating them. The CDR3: CASSPARNEQFF. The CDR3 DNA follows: TGTGCCAGCTCACCAGCCAGGAATGAGCAGTTCTTC.

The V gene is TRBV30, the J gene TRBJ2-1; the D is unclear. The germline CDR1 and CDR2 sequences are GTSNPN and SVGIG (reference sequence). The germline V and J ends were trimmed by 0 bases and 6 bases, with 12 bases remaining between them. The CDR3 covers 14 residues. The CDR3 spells CAWSVQVLTNEQFF. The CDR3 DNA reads TGTGCCTGGAGTGTCCAGGTCCTTACCAATGAGCAGTTCTTC.

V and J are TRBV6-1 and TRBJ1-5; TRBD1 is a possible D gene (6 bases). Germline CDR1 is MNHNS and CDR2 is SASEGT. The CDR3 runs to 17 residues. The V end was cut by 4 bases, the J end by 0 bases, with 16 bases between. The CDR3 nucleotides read TGTGCCAGCAGTGCCTACGCGGACAGCCATAGCAATCAGCCCCAGCATTTT. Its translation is CASSAYADSHSNQPQHF.

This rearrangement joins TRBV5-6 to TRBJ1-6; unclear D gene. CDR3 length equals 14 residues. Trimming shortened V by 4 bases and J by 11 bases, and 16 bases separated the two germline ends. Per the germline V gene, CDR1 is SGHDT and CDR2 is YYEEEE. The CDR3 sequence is CASSPRSGAAPLHF. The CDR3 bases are TGTGCCAGCAGCCCCAGATCAGGCGCCGCACCCCTCCACTTT. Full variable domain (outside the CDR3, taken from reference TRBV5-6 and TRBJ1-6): DAGVTQSPTHLIKTRGQQVTLRCSPKSGHDTVSWYQQALGQGPQFIFQYYEEEERQRGNFPDRFSGHQFPNYSSELNVNALLLGDSALYLCASSPRSGAAPLHFGNGTRLTVT.

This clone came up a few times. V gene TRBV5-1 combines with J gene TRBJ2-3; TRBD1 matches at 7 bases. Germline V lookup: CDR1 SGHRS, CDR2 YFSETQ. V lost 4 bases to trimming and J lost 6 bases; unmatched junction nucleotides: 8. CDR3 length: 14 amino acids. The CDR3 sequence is CASSHGTASDTQYF. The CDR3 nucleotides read TGCGCCAGCAGCCATGGGACAGCTTCCGATACGCAGTATTTT.

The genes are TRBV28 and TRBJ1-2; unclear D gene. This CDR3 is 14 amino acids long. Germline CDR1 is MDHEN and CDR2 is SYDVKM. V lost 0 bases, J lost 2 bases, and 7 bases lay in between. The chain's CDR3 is CASSLWSQNYGYTF. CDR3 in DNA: TGTGCCAGCAGTTTATGGTCCCAAAACTATGGCTACACCTTC.

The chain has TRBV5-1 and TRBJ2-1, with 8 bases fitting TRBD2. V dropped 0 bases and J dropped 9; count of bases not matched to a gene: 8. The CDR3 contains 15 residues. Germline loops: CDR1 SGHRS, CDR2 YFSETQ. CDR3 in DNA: TGCGCCAGCAGCTTGGGGACTAGCAGGCAGGGTGAGCAGTTCTTC. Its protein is CASSLGTSRQGEQFF.

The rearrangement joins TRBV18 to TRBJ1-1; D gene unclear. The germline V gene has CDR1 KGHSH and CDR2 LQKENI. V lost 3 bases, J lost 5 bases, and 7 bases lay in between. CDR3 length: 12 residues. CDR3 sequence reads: CASSPITTEAFF. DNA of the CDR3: TGTGCCAGCTCACCTATAACTACTGAAGCTTTCTTT.

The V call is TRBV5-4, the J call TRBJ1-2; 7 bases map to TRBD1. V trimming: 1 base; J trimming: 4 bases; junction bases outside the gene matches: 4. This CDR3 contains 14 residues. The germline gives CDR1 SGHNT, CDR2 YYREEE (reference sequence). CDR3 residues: CASSLSGTAYGYTF. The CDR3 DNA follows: TGTGCCAGCAGCTTGAGTGGGACAGCCTATGGCTACACCTTC. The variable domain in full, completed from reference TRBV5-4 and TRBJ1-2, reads ETGVTQSPTHLIKTRGQQVTLRCSSQSGHNTVSWYQQALGQGPQFIFQYYREEENGRGNFPPRFSGLQFPNYSSELNVNALELDDSALYLCASSLSGTAYGYTFGSGTRLTVV.

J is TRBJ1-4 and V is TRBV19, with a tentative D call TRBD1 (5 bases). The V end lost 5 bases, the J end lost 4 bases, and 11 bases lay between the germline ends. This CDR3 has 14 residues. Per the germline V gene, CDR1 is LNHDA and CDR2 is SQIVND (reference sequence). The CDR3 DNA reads TGTGCCAGTAGTCGTCGACAGTTTAATGAAAAACTGTTTTTT. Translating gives CASSRRQFNEKLFF.

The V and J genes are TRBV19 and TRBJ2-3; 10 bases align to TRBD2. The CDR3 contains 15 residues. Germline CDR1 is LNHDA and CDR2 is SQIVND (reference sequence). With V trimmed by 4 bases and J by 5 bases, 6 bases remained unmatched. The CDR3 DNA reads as TGTGCCAGTAGTACCGGGACTAGCGTGGGAGATACGCAGTATTTT. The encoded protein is CASSTGTSVGDTQYF.

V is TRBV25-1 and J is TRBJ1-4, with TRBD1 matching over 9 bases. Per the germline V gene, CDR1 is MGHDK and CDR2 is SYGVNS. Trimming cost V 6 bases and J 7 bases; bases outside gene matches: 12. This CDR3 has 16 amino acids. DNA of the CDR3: TGTGCCAGCAGCTCAACTCCGGGACAGGGTTTTGAAAAACTGTTTTTT. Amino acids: CASSSTPGQGFEKLFF.

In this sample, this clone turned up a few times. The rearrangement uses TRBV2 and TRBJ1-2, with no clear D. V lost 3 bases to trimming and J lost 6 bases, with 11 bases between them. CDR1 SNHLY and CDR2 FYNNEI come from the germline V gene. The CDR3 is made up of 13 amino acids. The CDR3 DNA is TGTGCCAGCAGTGAGTTTGGGGAGGATGGCTACACCTTC. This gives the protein CASSEFGEDGYTF.

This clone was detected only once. The CDR3 loop reads CASSFGSEQGVNEKLFF. The CDR3 region has the DNA TGCGCCAGCAGCTTTGGGTCGGAACAGGGAGTTAATGAAAAACTGTTTTTT. The chain carries TRBV5-1 and TRBJ1-4; tentatively, D is TRBD1 (6 bases). Trimming left V 2 bases short and J 4 bases short, with 18 bases between. The CDR3 consists of 17 residues. Germline V gene lookup returns CDR1 SGHRS and CDR2 YFSETQ.

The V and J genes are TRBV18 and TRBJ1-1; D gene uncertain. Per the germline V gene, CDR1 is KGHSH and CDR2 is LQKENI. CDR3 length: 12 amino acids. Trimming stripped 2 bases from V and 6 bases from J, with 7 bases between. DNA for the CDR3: TGTGCCAGCTCACCAGGCGGGGCTGAAGCTTTCTTT. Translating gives CASSPGGAEAFF.

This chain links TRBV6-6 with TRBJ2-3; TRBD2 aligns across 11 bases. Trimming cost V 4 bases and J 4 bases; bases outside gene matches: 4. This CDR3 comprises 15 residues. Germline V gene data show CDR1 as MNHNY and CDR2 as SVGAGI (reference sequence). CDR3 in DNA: TGTGCCAGCAGTTCGATAGCGGGGGGGCCAGATACGCAGTATTTT. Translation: CASSSIAGGPDTQYF.

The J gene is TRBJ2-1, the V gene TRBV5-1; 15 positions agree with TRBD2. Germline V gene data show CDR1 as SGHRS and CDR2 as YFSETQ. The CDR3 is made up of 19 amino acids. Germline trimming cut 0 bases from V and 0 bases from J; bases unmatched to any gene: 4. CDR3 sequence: CASSLAGLAGGSSYNEQFF. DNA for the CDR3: TGCGCCAGCAGCTTGGCCGGACTAGCGGGAGGGAGCTCCTACAATGAGCAGTTCTTC.

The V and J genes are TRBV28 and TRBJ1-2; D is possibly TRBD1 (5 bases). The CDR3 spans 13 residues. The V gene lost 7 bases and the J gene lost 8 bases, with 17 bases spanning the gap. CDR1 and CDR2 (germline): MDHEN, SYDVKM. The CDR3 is CASTAAGRKGYTF. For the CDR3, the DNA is TGTGCCAGCACCGCCGCGGGACGAAAGGGCTACACCTTC.

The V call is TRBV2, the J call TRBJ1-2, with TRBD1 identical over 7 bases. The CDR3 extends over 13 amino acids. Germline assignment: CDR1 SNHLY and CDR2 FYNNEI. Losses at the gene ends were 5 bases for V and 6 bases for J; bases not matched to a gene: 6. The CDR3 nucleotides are TGTGCCAGCAGTCTACAGGGGCAGGATGGCTACACCTTC. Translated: CASSLQGQDGYTF.

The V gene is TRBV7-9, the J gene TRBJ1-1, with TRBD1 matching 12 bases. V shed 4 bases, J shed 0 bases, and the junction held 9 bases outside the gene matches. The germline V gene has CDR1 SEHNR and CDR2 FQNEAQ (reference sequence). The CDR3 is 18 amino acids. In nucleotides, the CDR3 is TGTGCCAGCAGCTCGGGACAGGGGGCTCGAGTATTGAACACTGAAGCTTTCTTT. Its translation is CASSSGQGARVLNTEAFF. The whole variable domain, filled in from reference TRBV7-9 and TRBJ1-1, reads DTGVSQNPRHKITKRGQNVTFRCDPISEHNRLYWYRQTLGQGPEFLTYFQNEAQLEKSRLLSDRFSAERPKGSFSTLEIQRTEQGDSAMYLCASSSGQGARVLNTEAFFGQGTRLTVV.

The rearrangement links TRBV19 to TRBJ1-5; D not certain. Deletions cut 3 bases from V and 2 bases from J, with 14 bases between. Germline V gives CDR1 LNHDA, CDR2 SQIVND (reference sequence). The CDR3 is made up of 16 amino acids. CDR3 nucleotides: TGTGCCAGTAGTATCCTCCAAGGGTCTGGCAATCAGCCCCAGCATTTT. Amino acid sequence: CASSILQGSGNQPQHF.

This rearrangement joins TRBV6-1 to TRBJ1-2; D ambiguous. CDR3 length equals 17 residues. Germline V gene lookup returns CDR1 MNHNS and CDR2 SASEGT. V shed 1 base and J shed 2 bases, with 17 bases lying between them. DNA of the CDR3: TGTGCCAGCAGTGAAGGTGCTCGGGCTCGTTCGAACTATGGCTACACCTTC. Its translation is CASSEGARARSNYGYTF.

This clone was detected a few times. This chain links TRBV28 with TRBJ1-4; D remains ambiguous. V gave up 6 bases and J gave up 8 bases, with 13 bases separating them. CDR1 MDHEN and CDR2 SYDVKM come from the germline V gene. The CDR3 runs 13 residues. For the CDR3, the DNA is TGTGCCAGCAGGGAGAGGAGTATCGAAAAACTGTTTTTT. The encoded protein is CASRERSIEKLFF.